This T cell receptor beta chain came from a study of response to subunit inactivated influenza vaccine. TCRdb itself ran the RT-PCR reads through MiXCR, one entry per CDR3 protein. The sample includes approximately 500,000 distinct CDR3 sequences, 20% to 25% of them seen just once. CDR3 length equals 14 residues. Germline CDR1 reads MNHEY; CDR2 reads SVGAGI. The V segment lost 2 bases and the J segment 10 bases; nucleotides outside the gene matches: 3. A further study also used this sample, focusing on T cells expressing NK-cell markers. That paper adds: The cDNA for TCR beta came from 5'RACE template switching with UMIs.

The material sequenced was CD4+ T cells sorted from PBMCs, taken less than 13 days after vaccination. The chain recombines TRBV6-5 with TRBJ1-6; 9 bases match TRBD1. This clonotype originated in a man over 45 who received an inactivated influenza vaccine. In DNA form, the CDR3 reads TGTGCCAGCAGTTACGGGACAGGGATATCACCCCTCCACTTT. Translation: CASSYGTGISPLHF.